A selection of T cell receptor beta chains follows, all from one sample in a study of tumor and adjacent non-tumor tissue in lung cancer. MiXCR, applied by TCRdb to the multiplex PCR reads, yields one record per CDR3 protein. The table has over 110,000 distinct CDR3 sequences, 66% seen once; the top ten hold roughly 20%. Sequenced sample: lung tumor tissue. The receptor set was obtained from a man in his sixties with small cell lung cancer. The conserved cysteine and the conserved F or W are not part of the CDR3 here. For some rows the clone size is stated as once, few or many, or as a class when expanded; others skip it.

v_call	clone_size	j_call	cdr3_aa
TRBV29-1	few	TRBJ2-1	SGGGGRSYNEQF
TRBV20-1	-	TRBJ2-7	SARDSVGFSHEQY
TRBV12-3/TRBV12-4	many	TRBJ2-7	ASSRLGRDPYEQY
TRBV5-4	many	TRBJ2-4	ASSLGDRVAKNIQY
TRBV20-1	many	TRBJ1-1	SARGGLAF
TRBV6-5	-	TRBJ1-4	ACSYRTGFNGKLF
TRBV11-1	once	TRBJ1-1	ASSLKGGDEAF
TRBV29-1	many	TRBJ2-5	SVDGARGGETQY
TRBV11-1	once	TRBJ2-1	VSSSESRTIGSDNEQF
TRBV20-1	-	TRBJ2-7	SATGLAGADQY
TRBV6-2/TRBV6-3	once	-	ASSYMDSPFTDTQH
TRBV28	few	TRBJ2-7	ASRLSNNPYEQY
TRBV11-2	-	TRBJ2-1	TSSFVLSNEQF
TRBV11-3	-	TRBJ1-1	ASNSEGGIEAF
TRBV6-5	-	TRBJ2-1	ASSYSPEAPNEQF
TRBV11-2	-	TRBJ2-3	ASNPGTGNTDTQY
TRBV20-1	many	TRBJ2-5	SALREETQY
TRBV5-4	-	TRBJ2-1	ASSIDRNSYNEQF
TRBV11-3	many	TRBJ1-5	ASSLYRNQPQH
TRBV2	once	TRBJ2-3	ASSGRVSSYIDTQY
TRBV11-3	-	TRBJ2-1	TSTPSGSSYNEQF
TRBV10-1	-	TRBJ2-1	ARHLRETYNEQI
TRBV12-3/TRBV12-4	-	TRBJ1-5	ASSFSDGMGNQPQH
TRBV28	-	TRBJ1-5	TSSDGPKQPQH
TRBV20-1	-	TRBJ2-1	SARDLRAEGFPEQF